The source of this T cell receptor (beta chain) is a study of blood T cell repertoires in COVID-19 (dated by TCRdb to 2018 to 2021). The study in broad terms: The collaborator samples originated in the United States, Italy and Spain and spanned the acute and convalescent phases of COVID-19. The samples were drawn from two sources: the first 160 participants of the ongoing ImmuneRACE study, and about 1,300 subjects contributed by 6 global collaborators. The material from the prospective study consisted of cDNA or gDNA derived from T cells, B-cell-depleted T cells, or PBMCs. A freely available public database, intended as a resource for researchers studying the immune response to SARS-CoV-2, is where the repertoires were released. The dataset comprised deeply sampled blood TCRbeta repertoires from subjects exposed to, actively infected with, or recovered from COVID-19. A de-identified subject ID, COVID-19 status, age in years and sex were almost always included in the sample metadata. Where available, HLA class I and class II types were obtained from metadata supplied by the sample provider rather than from assay-based typing. The paper's findings and limits, for the study overall: The amount of clinical and demographic metadata varied by source and participant and was provided uncurated.

Collaborating institutions collected whole blood in K2EDTA tubes following their own protocols. For TCRbeta analysis, collaborators shipped samples as frozen whole blood, isolated PBMCs, or DNA extracted from either of those sample types. The immunoSEQ Assay, a bias-controlled multiplex PCR, was used to amplify TCRbeta CDR3 regions from genomic DNA. In the original analysis: The number of nucleated cells in each sample was estimated from the amplification of reference gene primers within the assay. To quantify the absolute abundance of each unique TCRbeta CDR3 rearrangement, sequence reads were collapsed and filtered. For each sample, productive Simpson clonality was calculated as the square root of Simpson's diversity index over productive rearrangements. The clones in this table, taken by TCRdb from immuneACCESS, are in-frame only. Not every clone is retained; where verified, under half of the shortfall comes from an unresolved V gene, and the cause of the rest is unknown. The DNA gave D and trimming, while V, J and clone size come from that table. The table for this sample lists about 81,000 clones; 90% to 95% of them were counted only once. The ten largest clones take up 1.5% to 2% of the sample.

V is cut back by 5 bases and J by 1 base, with 5 bases in the junction unmatched. From the germline V gene (reference sequence), CDR1 is MNHEY and CDR2 is SMNVEV. Inclusive of the bounding cysteine and phenylalanine, the CDR3 is 15 residues long. The retained sequence is limited to the CDR3, 45 bases, with the frame set at the first base. Concerning this clone itself: Its binding antigen is unknown. No much larger clone exists at a distance of one base, and base qualities are not known.

The sequence joins TRBV27 to TRBJ1-1, and 9 junctional nucleotides match TRBD1. Sequencing was carried out using peripheral blood. This receptor was obtained from a woman aged 45 to 65 in a cohort sampled during active COVID-19. The CDR3 has the sequence CASSPWTGANTEAFF. The nucleotide sequence is given as TGTGCCAGCAGTCCGTGGACAGGGGCGAACACTGAAGCTTTCTTT.